A single sample gave rise to the 23 T cell receptor beta chains below, sequenced in a study of cytomegalovirus exposure and HLA in healthy donors (dated by TCRdb to about 2017). The method was the immunoSEQ multiplex PCR assay. Here the immuneACCESS table is served through TCRdb, limited to in-frame sequences with V and J called. Missing clones are a known gap in these copies; in checked studies unresolved V genes cover under half, and the rest lacks a known reason. This sample comprises roughly 70,000 clones, about 87% of them detected only once. 3% to 4% of the sample rests with the top ten. What was sequenced was PBMCs. Receptor source: a woman under 30 in good health and CMV-seropositive.

V usage is TRBV6-5 and J usage is TRBJ1-2; TRBD1 matches 9 bases. The CDR3 sequence is 13 residues long. V shed 5 bases and J 7 bases; nucleotides not matched to a gene: 5. CDR1 is MNHEY and CDR2 is SVGAGI in the germline V gene. For the CDR3, the DNA is TGTGCCAGCAGTAACAGGGGGCGCGGTGGCTACACCTTC. It is translated as CASSNRGRGGYTF.

This chain uses TRBV7-6 with TRBJ1-1, with 8 bases fitting TRBD1. With 5 bases clipped from V and 2 bases from J, the junction kept 4 bases outside the gene matches. The CDR3 length is 14 residues. Germline V lookup: CDR1 SGHVS, CDR2 FNYEAQ. CDR3 sequence (DNA): TGTGCCAGCAGCCCTGGACAGGGAAACACTGAAGCTTTCTTT. This translates into CASSPGQGNTEAFF.

Only a few counts were recorded for this clone. The genes are TRBV11-2 and TRBJ1-6; D is possibly TRBD1 (6 bases). The germline gives CDR1 SGHAT, CDR2 FQNNGV. The CDR3 has 14 residues. V lost 6 bases and J 7 bases, leaving 13 bases between the germline ends. The CDR3 nucleotides read TGTGCCAGCAGGTCCCGGGACACCAATTCACCCCTCCACTTT. It is translated as CASRSRDTNSPLHF.

The chain joins TRBV6-4 to TRBJ2-2, with a possible D match to TRBD1 (5 bases). The CDR3 is 13 amino acids. Trimming took off 0 bases at V and 6 bases at J, with 5 bases between the two ends. Germline V gene sequence: CDR1 MRHNA, CDR2 SNTAGT. In DNA, the CDR3 is TGTGCCAGCAGTGACTCAGGGGCCGGGGAGCTGTTTTTT. It translates to CASSDSGAGELFF.

The V and J genes are TRBV10-3 and TRBJ2-3; D remains unclear. The CDR3 totals 15 residues. The germline CDR1 and CDR2 sequences are ENHRY and SYGVKD. V lost 2 bases, J lost 4 bases, and 13 bases lay in between. CDR3: CAISETLGEPDTQYF. CDR3 nucleotides: TGTGCCATCAGTGAGACTCTTGGAGAACCAGATACGCAGTATTTT.

This rearrangement joins TRBV7-9 to TRBJ1-1, with D possibly being TRBD1 (6 bases). Germline V gene lookup returns CDR1 SEHNR and CDR2 FQNEAQ (reference sequence). The V end lost 8 bases, the J end lost 2 bases, and 21 bases lay between the germline ends. This CDR3 contains 16 residues. The CDR3 DNA follows: TGTGCCAGCGCCCGTCCGGGACAAACCGTTAACACTGAAGCTTTCTTT. Translating it yields CASARPGQTVNTEAFF.

In the case of this clone: One junction end disagrees with the germline gene, perhaps due to a read error. This rearrangement joins TRBV7-7 to TRBJ2-5; weak D call: TRBD2 (7 bases). The CDR3 is 15 residues long. Germline CDR1 SSHAT, CDR2 FNYEAQ (reference sequence). This chain's CDR3 is CASSLAAGAGETQYF. As DNA, the CDR3 is TGTGCTAGCAGCTTAGCTGCGGGGGCCGGGGAGACCCAGTACTTC.

This clone has just a few counts. The V call is TRBV28, the J call TRBJ2-7, with D perhaps matching TRBD2 (5 bases). V lost 2 bases and J lost 2, with 10 bases in between. Looked up from germline, CDR1 is MDHEN and CDR2 is SYDVKM. This CDR3 comprises 14 residues. CDR3 DNA sequence: TGTGCCAGCAGTTTAGTGGGAGCCCCCTACGAGCAGTACTTC. Translation gives CASSLVGAPYEQYF.

The DNA for the CDR3 is TGTGCCAGCTCAAGGGACAACATGAACACTGAAGCTTTCTTT. This translates into CASSRDNMNTEAFF. J is TRBJ1-1 and V is TRBV18; TRBD1 is a possible D gene (6 bases). V gave up 5 bases and J gave up 0 bases, with 10 bases separating them. There are 14 residues in the CDR3. Germline V lookup: CDR1 KGHSH, CDR2 LQKENI. Based on the CDR3 plus reference TRBV18 and TRBJ1-1, the full variable domain is NAGVMQNPRHLVRRRGQEARLRCSPMKGHSHVYWYRQLPEEGLKFMVYLQKENIIDESGMPKERFSAEFPKEGPSILRIQQVVRGDSAAYFCASSRDNMNTEAFFGQGTRLTVV.

The gene calls are TRBV6-5 and TRBJ2-7; the D gene is possibly TRBD1 (6 bases). There are 14 residues in the CDR3. CDR1 MNHEY and CDR2 SVGAGI come from the germline V gene. Trimming removed 6 bases at V and 1 base at J, with 13 bases between. The CDR3 DNA sequence: TGTGCCAGCAGCCAGGGACACCTATCCTACGAGCAGTACTTC. It codes for CASSQGHLSYEQYF.

This clone was found a few times. This rearrangement joins TRBV28 to TRBJ2-7, with no clear D. V lost 6 bases and J lost 0, with 6 bases in between. Per germline, CDR1 MDHEN and CDR2 SYDVKM. CDR3 length equals 12 residues. Here the CDR3 reads CASSSSSYEQYF. CDR3 nucleotides: TGTGCCAGCAGCTCTAGCTCCTACGAGCAGTACTTC. The complete variable domain, with remaining parts taken from reference TRBV28 and TRBJ2-7, reads DVKVTQSSRYLVKRTGEKVFLECVQDMDHENMFWYRQDPGLGLRLIYFSYDVKMKEKGDIPEGYSVSREKKERFSLILESASTNQTSMYLCASSSSSYEQYFGPGTRLTVT.

The CDR3 DNA is TGTGCCAGCAGTTACGGTGTCCCAGGGGTCCATGAGCAGTTCTTC. Translating it yields CASSYGVPGVHEQFF. The chain recombines TRBV6-5 with TRBJ2-1, with D possibly TRBD1 on 6 matching bases. V was trimmed by 2 bases and J by 8 bases, leaving 16 bases between them. CDR1 is MNHEY, CDR2 SVGAGI, per germline. The CDR3 covers 15 residues.

The chain recombines TRBV28 with TRBJ1-1; perhaps TRBD1 as D (5 bases). Germline V CDR1 and CDR2: MDHEN, SYDVKM. The length of the CDR3 is 12 residues. V was clipped by 9 bases and J by 1 base, with 9 bases between them. CDR3 region: CASDRANTEAFF. The CDR3, as DNA: TGTGCCAGTGACAGAGCGAACACTGAAGCTTTCTTT. The full variable domain, in which reference TRBV28 and TRBJ1-1 provide the parts outside the CDR3, is DVKVTQSSRYLVKRTGEKVFLECVQDMDHENMFWYRQDPGLGLRLIYFSYDVKMKEKGDIPEGYSVSREKKERFSLILESASTNQTSMYLCASDRANTEAFFGQGTRLTVV.

The chain is built from TRBV20-1 and TRBJ1-1; perhaps TRBD1 as D (5 bases). Germline V lookup: CDR1 DFQATT, CDR2 SNEGSKA (reference sequence). V was trimmed by 5 bases and J by 8 bases, leaving 12 bases between them. This CDR3 is built from 11 residues. This CDR3 reads CSAAEEGEAFF. The CDR3 DNA reads as TGCAGTGCTGCCGAGGAGGGGGAAGCTTTCTTT.

The chain recombines TRBV4-1 with TRBJ2-7, with a possible D match to TRBD1 (7 bases). The germline gives CDR1 MGHRA, CDR2 YSYEKL. V dropped 5 bases and J dropped 0 bases, with 14 bases sitting between them. CDR3 length: 15 amino acids. Written as DNA, the CDR3 is TGCGCCAGCAGCATCTCAGGGGGGAGCTCCTACGAGCAGTACTTC. Translation: CASSISGGSSYEQYF.

This chain joins TRBV29-1 and TRBJ2-7, with 11 bases identical to TRBD2. Germline-derived CDR1 and CDR2 are SQVTM and ANQGSEA. With V trimmed by 4 bases and J by 5 bases, 7 bases remained unmatched. The CDR3 spans 14 residues. CDR3 protein: CSVGLAGGAHEQYF. DNA for the CDR3: TGCAGCGTTGGGTTAGCGGGAGGGGCCCACGAGCAGTACTTC.

This clone was seen once. V and J are TRBV11-2 and TRBJ2-1, with TRBD1 identical over 9 bases. V trimming: 5 bases; J trimming: 5 bases; junction bases outside the gene matches: 7. This CDR3 has 15 residues. Germline V gene sequence: CDR1 SGHAT, CDR2 FQNNGV. CDR3 nucleotide sequence: TGTGCCAGCAGCCACGGACAGGGGTCCCACAATGAGCAGTTCTTC. Its protein is CASSHGQGSHNEQFF.

The V gene is TRBV11-1, the J gene TRBJ2-7; possible D gene TRBD1, 6 bases. Trimming shortened V by 5 bases and J by 3 bases, and 17 bases separated the two germline ends. Germline lookup yields CDR1 SGHAT and CDR2 FQDESV (reference sequence). The CDR3 spans 15 residues. The CDR3 loop is CASSLTGTPLYEQYF. CDR3 DNA: TGTGCCAGCAGCCTTACCGGGACACCTCTCTACGAGCAGTACTTC. Together with reference TRBV11-1 and TRBJ2-7, the CDR3 gives the full variable domain: EAEVAQSPRYKITEKSQAVAFWCDPISGHATLYWYRQILGQGPELLVQFQDESVVDDSQLPKDRFSAERLKGVDSTLKIQPAELGDSAMYLCASSLTGTPLYEQYFGPGTRLTVT.

This chain joins TRBV7-9 and TRBJ2-2; TRBD1 matches at 10 bases. Germline V CDR1 and CDR2: SEHNR, FQNEAQ (reference sequence). J was trimmed by 7 bases and V by 3 bases; bases with no gene match: 2. The CDR3 length is 14 residues. CDR3 amino acids: CASSLTGGSGELFF. The CDR3 bases are TGTGCCAGCAGCTTGACAGGGGGCAGCGGGGAGCTGTTTTTT.

V and J are TRBV10-3 and TRBJ2-7; 11 nucleotides line up with TRBD2. CDR1 and CDR2 (germline): ENHRY, SYGVKD. The length of the CDR3 is 14 residues. J lost 0 bases, V lost 9 bases, and 4 bases had no gene match. CDR3 sequence: CAIGTSGISYEQYF. For the CDR3, the DNA is TGTGCCATAGGGACTAGCGGAATCTCCTACGAGCAGTACTTC.

This chain links TRBV7-2 with TRBJ2-7; 9 positions agree with TRBD1. The CDR3 loop spans 14 amino acids. The germline V gene has CDR1 SGHTA and CDR2 FQGNSA. V dropped 2 bases and J dropped 4; count of bases not matched to a gene: 3. The CDR3 loop is CASSLRDRAYEQYF. In DNA, the CDR3 is TGTGCCAGCAGCTTACGGGACAGGGCGTACGAGCAGTACTTC.

CDR3 residues: CASSQGVLGLSTDTQYF. The CDR3 nucleotides are TGCGCCAGCAGCCAAGGGGTGTTGGGACTAAGCACAGATACGCAGTATTTT. The chain has TRBV4-1 and TRBJ2-3; 7 bases line up with TRBD2. Per the germline V gene, CDR1 is MGHRA and CDR2 is YSYEKL. After removal of 1 base from V and 0 bases from J, the junction contained 7 bases not matched to a gene. CDR3 length equals 17 residues.

J is TRBJ1-4 and V is TRBV30, with a weak D call TRBD1 (5 bases). This CDR3 has 13 amino acids. In germline, CDR1 is GTSNPN, CDR2 SVGIG (reference sequence). With 5 bases removed from V and 5 bases from J, the gap between germline ends came to 12 bases. This chain's CDR3 is CAWDLGGNEKLFF. CDR3 DNA: TGTGCCTGGGATCTGGGGGGAAATGAAAAACTGTTTTTT.